This TCR beta chain came from a study of blood T cell repertoires in COVID-19. Study-level background: Acute and convalescent COVID-19 samples came from the United States, Italy and Spain.

Clones were read by immunoSEQ multiplex PCR, and TCRdb kept only the in-frame ones, dropping some. Of about 270,000 clones listed, approximately 86% are singletons. Germline trimming cut 0 bases from V and 4 bases from J; bases unmatched to any gene: 4. Germline CDR1 and CDR2: SGHRS and YFSETQ. The CDR3 has 15 amino acids. The chain joins TRBV5-1 to TRBJ2-1; 7 nucleotides line up with TRBD1. The TCR originated in a woman in her 70s with COVID-19, enrolled during active disease. Sequencing input: peripheral blood. The CDR3 bases are TGCGCCAGCAGCTTGGCACCAGGGGGTTACAATGAGCAGTTCTTC. Translated, it gives CASSLAPGGYNEQFF.